This T cell receptor (beta chain) comes out of a study of shared clonotypes between healthy human individuals. Naive CD8 cells lacked CD45RO, underwent positive selection for CCR7 and left out terminally differentiated effector memory CD45RA+ cells. Study-wide results and caveats: What naive subsets generally showed was a larger estimated richness than memory subsets showed.

The CDR3 consists of 15 residues. Germline CDR1 and CDR2: MNHEY and SMNVEV (reference sequence). The germline V and J ends were trimmed by 2 bases and 1 base, with 12 bases remaining between them. Libraries were prepared by immunoSEQ multiplex PCR; TCRdb keeps only in-frame clonotypes and omits some of them. The table records about 2.2 million clones, around 93% of them present only once. With regard to this clone: Its antigen is undetermined.

The chain uses TRBV27 and TRBJ2-7; D not resolved. This receptor was taken from a man younger than 35 in good health. Some clones in this sample may be carry-over from other donors' samples. The material sequenced was naive CD8+ T cells from PBMCs. In nucleotides, the CDR3 is TGTGCCAGCAGTTTAGGTCCAGGTACTTCCTACGAGCAGTACTTC. Translation: CASSLGPGTSYEQYF.